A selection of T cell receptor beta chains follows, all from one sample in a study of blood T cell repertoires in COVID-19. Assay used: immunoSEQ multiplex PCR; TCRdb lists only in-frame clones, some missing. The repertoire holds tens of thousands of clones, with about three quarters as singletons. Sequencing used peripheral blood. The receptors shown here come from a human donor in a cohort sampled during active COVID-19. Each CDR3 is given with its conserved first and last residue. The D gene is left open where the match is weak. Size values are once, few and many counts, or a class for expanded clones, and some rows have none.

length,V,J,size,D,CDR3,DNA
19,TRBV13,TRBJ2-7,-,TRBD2,CASSFFMIAGAQATYEQYF,TGTGCCAGCAGCTTTTTTATGATAGCGGGAGCGCAAGCAACCTACGAGCAGTACTTC
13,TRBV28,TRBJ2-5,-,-,CASSFPGGETQYF,TGTGCCAGCAGTTTTCCCGGGGGAGAGACCCAGTACTTC
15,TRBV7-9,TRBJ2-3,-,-,CASSPQRTTADTQYF,TGTGCCAGCAGTCCCCAAAGGACGACAGCAGATACGCAGTATTTT
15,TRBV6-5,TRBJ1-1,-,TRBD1,CASSRQGAGGTEAFF,TGTGCCAGCAGTCGACAGGGGGCAGGTGGCACTGAAGCTTTCTTT
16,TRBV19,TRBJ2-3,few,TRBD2,CASSIGAGGRTDTQYF,TGTGCCAGTAGTATAGGAGCGGGAGGAAGGACAGATACGCAGTATTTT
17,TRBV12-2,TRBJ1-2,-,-,CASRHQTVRSFYVGYTF,TGTGCAAGTCGCCACCAGACAGTTAGGAGCTTCTATGTGGGCTACACCTTC
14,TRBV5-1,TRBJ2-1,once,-,CASSLGSSYNEQFF,TGCGCCAGCAGCTTAGGGAGCTCCTACAATGAGCAGTTCTTC
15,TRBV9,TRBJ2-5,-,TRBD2,CASSVTTAGQETQYF,TGTGCCAGCAGCGTCACCACAGCGGGACAAGAGACCCAGTACTTC
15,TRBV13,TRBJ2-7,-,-,CASRQRQERFDEQYF,TGTGCCAGCAGACAACGACAGGAGAGATTCGACGAGCAGTACTTC
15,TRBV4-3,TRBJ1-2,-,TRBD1,CASSLAGTANYGYTF,TGCGCCAGCAGCCTAGCCGGGACAGCTAACTATGGCTACACCTTC
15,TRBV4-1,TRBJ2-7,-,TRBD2,CASSLGTSRTYEQYF,TGCGCCAGCAGCCTCGGGACTAGCAGAACGTACGAGCAGTACTTC
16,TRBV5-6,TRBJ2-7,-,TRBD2,CASSYPTSEINYEQYF,TGTGCCAGCAGCTATCCTACTAGCGAGATAAACTACGAGCAGTACTTC
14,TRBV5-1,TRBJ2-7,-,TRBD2,CASSFSGGTYEQYF,TGCGCCAGCAGCTTTAGCGGGGGAACCTACGAGCAGTACTTC
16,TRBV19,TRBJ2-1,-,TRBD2,CASRAPSGGSYNEQFF,TGTGCCAGTAGAGCACCTAGCGGGGGATCCTACAATGAGCAGTTCTTC
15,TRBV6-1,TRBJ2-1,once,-,CASIDRTSSYNEQFF,TGTGCCAGCATCGACAGGACGAGCTCCTACAATGAGCAGTTCTTC
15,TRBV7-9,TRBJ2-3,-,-,CASSLVHLSTDTQYF,TGTGCCAGCAGCTTAGTACACCTTAGCACAGATACGCAGTATTTT
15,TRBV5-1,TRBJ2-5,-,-,CASSPGGVGRETQYF,TGCGCCAGCAGCCCGGGCGGGGTAGGGAGAGAGACCCAGTACTTC
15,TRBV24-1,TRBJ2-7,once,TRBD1,CATSDTTGTVYEQYF,TGTGCCACCAGTGATACGACCGGGACAGTTTACGAGCAGTACTTC
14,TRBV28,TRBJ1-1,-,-,CASRPRQENTEAFF,TGTGCCAGCAGACCTAGACAGGAAAACACTGAAGCTTTCTTT
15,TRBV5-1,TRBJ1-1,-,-,CASSLGGSGNTEAFF,TGCGCCAGCAGCTTAGGGGGTTCGGGGAACACTGAAGCTTTCTTT
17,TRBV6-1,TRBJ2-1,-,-,CASSDGNVVTYANEQFF,TGTGCCAGCAGTGACGGTAACGTGGTAACTTATGCCAATGAGCAGTTCTTC
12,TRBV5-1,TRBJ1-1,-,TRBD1,CASSVDRGEAFF,TGCGCCAGCAGCGTAGACAGGGGCGAAGCTTTCTTT
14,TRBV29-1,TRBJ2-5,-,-,CSDRELGLQETQYF,TGCAGCGACCGGGAGTTGGGCCTCCAAGAGACCCAGTACTTC
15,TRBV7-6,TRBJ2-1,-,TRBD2,CASSPGLAGDNEQFF,TGTGCCAGCAGCCCGGGACTAGCGGGAGACAATGAGCAGTTCTTC
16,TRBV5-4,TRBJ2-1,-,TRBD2,CASSLGLAGDVYEQFF,TGTGCCAGCAGCTTGGGCCTAGCGGGAGACGTGTATGAGCAGTTCTTC
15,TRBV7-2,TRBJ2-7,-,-,CASSFSVGGGAEQYF,TGTGCCAGCAGCTTTTCAGTTGGGGGGGGCGCCGAGCAGTACTTC
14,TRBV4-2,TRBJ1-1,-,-,CASSQATVNTEAFF,TGTGCCAGCAGCCAGGCTACAGTGAACACTGAAGCTTTCTTT
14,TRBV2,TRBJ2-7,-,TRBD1,CASSEARGQSEQYF,TGTGCCAGCAGTGAAGCCAGGGGGCAGAGCGAGCAGTACTTC
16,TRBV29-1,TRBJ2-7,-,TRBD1,CSVEGSGDRPFYEQYF,TGCAGCGTTGAAGGCTCCGGGGACAGGCCATTCTACGAGCAGTACTTC
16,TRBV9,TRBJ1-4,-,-,CASSVGGHAANEKLFF,TGTGCCAGCAGCGTCGGAGGGCACGCGGCTAATGAAAAACTGTTTTTT
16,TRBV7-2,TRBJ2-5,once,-,CASSLALGGAQETQYF,TGTGCCAGCAGCTTAGCCTTGGGCGGGGCACAAGAGACCCAGTACTTC
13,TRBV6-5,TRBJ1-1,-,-,CASSYSGTRRAFF,TGTGCCAGCAGTTACTCAGGGACTCGTAGGGCTTTCTTT
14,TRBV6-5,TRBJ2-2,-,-,CASGDSFRTGELFF,TGTGCCAGCGGAGACAGTTTCCGCACCGGGGAGCTGTTTTTT
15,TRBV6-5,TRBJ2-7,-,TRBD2,CASSRGLAVSYEQYF,TGTGCCAGCAGCCGGGGACTAGCGGTTTCCTACGAGCAGTACTTC
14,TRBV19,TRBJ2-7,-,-,CASSATGNSYEQYF,TGTGCCAGTAGCGCGACAGGAAACTCCTACGAGCAGTACTTC
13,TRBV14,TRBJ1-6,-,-,CASSQGLGSPLHF,TGTGCCAGCAGCCAAGGTCTAGGTTCACCCCTCCACTTT
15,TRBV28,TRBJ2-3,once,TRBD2,CASSSPGTRKDTQYF,TGTGCCAGCAGCTCACCCGGGACTAGGAAAGATACGCAGTATTTT
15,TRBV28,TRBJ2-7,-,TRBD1,CASRRDRGFAYEQYF,TGTGCCAGCAGGCGTGACAGGGGGTTTGCCTACGAGCAGTACTTC
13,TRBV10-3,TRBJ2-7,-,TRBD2,CATGLAGSYEQYF,TGTGCCACCGGACTAGCGGGATCGTACGAGCAGTACTTC
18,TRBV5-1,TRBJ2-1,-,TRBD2,CASSLRGTSAISYNEQFF,TGCGCCAGCAGCTTGAGGGGGACTAGCGCTATCTCCTACAATGAGCAGTTCTTC